Following are 31 T cell receptor beta chains from one sample sequenced in a study of blood T cell repertoires in COVID-19. Some clones are missing from TCRdb's copy, which holds only in-frame ones; the method was immunoSEQ multiplex PCR. The profile shows fewer than 150,000 clones, about 87% of them singletons. Sequencing used peripheral blood. The receptors here all came from a woman aged 50 to 60 with acute or convalescent COVID-19.

This chain joins TRBV7-9 and TRBJ2-1; D may be TRBD2 (5 bases). Trimming pared 5 bases from V and 2 bases from J, leaving 13 bases between. In germline, CDR1 is SEHNR, CDR2 FQNEAQ (reference sequence). The CDR3 has 15 residues. The chain's CDR3 is CASSPSGRTYNEQFF. The CDR3 DNA sequence: TGTGCCAGCAGCCCAAGCGGTCGTACCTACAATGAGCAGTTCTTC.

The chain links TRBV4-1 to TRBJ2-7; 8 bases fit TRBD1. Trimming at V came to 4 bases and at J to 4 bases, leaving 9 bases not matched to a gene. The CDR3 is made up of 15 amino acids. CDR1 is MGHRA and CDR2 is YSYEKL in the germline V gene. Here the CDR3 reads CASSPRQGNLYEQYF. The CDR3 region has the DNA TGCGCCAGCAGCCCCCGACAGGGGAATTTATACGAGCAGTACTTC.

The chain links TRBV6-6 to TRBJ1-2, with TRBD1 identical over 9 bases. This CDR3 is 14 amino acids long. V shed 5 bases and J 5 bases; nucleotides not matched to a gene: 6. Germline loops: CDR1 MNHNY, CDR2 SVGAGI (reference sequence). CDR3 amino acids: CASSHGTGSYGYTF. CDR3 bases: TGTGCCAGCAGTCACGGGACAGGGAGTTATGGCTACACCTTC.

The V call is TRBV10-1, the J call TRBJ1-1; possible D gene TRBD1, 5 bases. Trimming stripped 5 bases from V and 0 bases from J, with 10 bases between. Germline lookup yields CDR1 WNHNN and CDR2 SYGVQD (reference sequence). The CDR3 sequence is 14 residues long. The CDR3 nucleotides are TGCGCCAGCAGTCGGAACAGGATGAACACTGAAGCTTTCTTT. This gives the protein CASSRNRMNTEAFF.

V usage is TRBV6-2 or TRBV6-3 and J usage is TRBJ1-1; 8 bases fit TRBD1. From germline, CDR1 is MNHEY and CDR2 SVGEGT. V gave up 2 bases and J gave up 11 bases; unmatched junction bases: 19. This CDR3 comprises 17 residues. The CDR3 is CASSYTRSGTGTWGAFF. In DNA, the CDR3 is TGTGCCAGCAGTTACACTCGCTCTGGGACAGGAACCTGGGGGGCTTTCTTT.

CDR3 sequence reads: CASSPGPATPTGTGGGQPQHF. Here the CDR3 DNA reads TGTGCCAGCAGTCCTGGCCCGGCGACCCCCACCGGGACAGGGGGCGGTCAGCCCCAGCATTTT. V gene TRBV2 combines with J gene TRBJ1-5; 12 bases fit TRBD1. Germline V gene sequence: CDR1 SNHLY, CDR2 FYNNEI. The V segment lost 5 bases and the J segment 6 bases; nucleotides outside the gene matches: 23. The CDR3 covers 21 residues.

V and J are TRBV18 and TRBJ1-3, with 7 bases lining up with TRBD1. CDR3 length: 15 residues. The J segment lost 1 base and the V segment lost 2 bases, leaving 2 bases of the junction unmatched. Germline CDR1 and CDR2: KGHSH and LQKENI. The CDR3 coding sequence is TGTGCCAGCTCACCAGGGACAGTTTCTGGAAACACCATATATTTT. Translating gives CASSPGTVSGNTIYF.

The rearrangement links TRBV24-1 to TRBJ2-2; the match to TRBD2 covers 15 bases. The CDR3 covers 18 residues. V shed 4 bases, J shed 3 bases, and the junction held 5 bases outside the gene matches. The germline gives CDR1 KGHDR, CDR2 SFDVKD. The CDR3 DNA sequence: TGTGCCACCAGTGACCCCGGGACTAGCGGGGGGCACACCGGGGAGCTGTTTTTT. This translates into CATSDPGTSGGHTGELFF.

The genes are TRBV7-8 and TRBJ1-1; TRBD1 matches at 7 bases. The CDR3 length is 14 residues. CDR1 is SGHVS, CDR2 FQNEAQ, per germline. The ends lost 1 base at V and 4 bases at J; junction bases unmatched: 3. CDR3 DNA: TGTGCCAGCAGCTTAGATCCAGGGGGCACTGAAGCTTTCTTT. Residues: CASSLDPGGTEAFF.

This rearrangement joins TRBV20-1 to TRBJ1-5; the D is unclear. V was clipped by 3 bases and J by 5 bases, with 11 bases between them. The CDR3 totals 13 residues. CDR1 DFQATT and CDR2 SNEGSKA come from the germline V gene (reference sequence). DNA for the CDR3: TGCAGTGCTAGTCCAGAGAGGGATCAGCCCCAGCATTTT. Residues: CSASPERDQPQHF.

The chain links TRBV6-5 to TRBJ2-1; 9 bases line up with TRBD2. After removal of 2 bases from V and 8 bases from J, the junction contained 10 bases not matched to a gene. CDR3 length: 16 residues. Germline CDR1 is MNHEY and CDR2 is SVGAGI. CDR3: CASSYDRRGGRDEQFF. Written as DNA, the CDR3 is TGTGCCAGCAGTTACGATCGGCGGGGGGGCCGGGATGAGCAGTTCTTC.

J is TRBJ2-7 and V is TRBV7-2; TRBD1 matches 10 bases. Germline loops: CDR1 SGHTA, CDR2 FQGNSA. Trimming took 5 bases from V and 2 from J; bases not matched to a gene: 6. CDR3 length: 15 amino acids. The CDR3 sequence is CASSRWTGGPYEQYF. DNA for the CDR3: TGTGCCAGCAGCCGCTGGACAGGGGGTCCCTACGAGCAGTACTTC.

V gene TRBV6-5 combines with J gene TRBJ2-3, with TRBD1 matching over 8 bases. CDR3 length: 12 residues. Germline CDR1 is MNHEY and CDR2 is SVGAGI. Trimming cost V 8 bases and J 5 bases; bases outside gene matches: 3. The CDR3: CASGTGGDTQYF. The DNA for the CDR3 is TGTGCCAGCGGCACAGGGGGAGATACGCAGTATTTT.

CDR3 amino acids: CASSRQDSNQPQHF. The CDR3 region has the DNA TGTGCCAGCTCTAGACAGGATAGCAATCAGCCCCAGCATTTT. J is TRBJ1-5 and V is TRBV2; tentatively, D is TRBD1 (6 bases). Germline CDR1 SNHLY, CDR2 FYNNEI. This CDR3 contains 14 residues. Trimming pared 8 bases from V and 0 bases from J, leaving 11 bases between.

The chain carries TRBV4-1 and TRBJ1-4; tentative D call: TRBD1 (5 bases). The CDR3 has 14 amino acids. The V end was cut by 1 base, the J end by 10 bases, with 13 bases between. Germline V lookup: CDR1 MGHRA, CDR2 YSYEKL. This CDR3 is CASSQGSVGGKLFF. The CDR3 DNA reads TGCGCCAGCAGCCAAGGTTCGGTCGGGGGAAAACTGTTTTTT.

The chain has TRBV11-2 and TRBJ1-4, with D possibly being TRBD1 (5 bases). CDR3 length equals 13 residues. Germline lookup yields CDR1 SGHAT and CDR2 FQNNGV. The V gene lost 5 bases and the J gene lost 10 bases, with 14 bases spanning the gap. CDR3: CASSDLQTAKLFF. CDR3 nucleotide sequence: TGTGCCAGCAGCGATCTACAGACAGCAAAACTGTTTTTT.

J is TRBJ1-6 and V is TRBV3-1 (or the pseudogene TRBV3-2), with a possible D match to TRBD1 (5 bases). The CDR3 totals 15 residues. CDR1 is LGHDT and CDR2 is YNNKEL in the germline V gene (reference sequence). With 4 bases removed from V and 6 bases from J, the gap between germline ends came to 13 bases. CDR3 in amino acids: CASSPEVQGNSPLHF. DNA for the CDR3: TGTGCCAGCAGCCCAGAGGTCCAGGGTAATTCACCCCTCCACTTT.

The chain couples TRBV4-1 to TRBJ2-5, with TRBD1 as a possible D gene (5 bases). Germline CDR1 is MGHRA and CDR2 is YSYEKL. V was cut by 7 bases and J by 3 bases, with 15 bases left in between. The CDR3 loop spans 14 amino acids. This CDR3 is CASTQVGRKETQYF. CDR3 coding DNA: TGCGCCAGCACTCAGGTGGGGCGAAAAGAGACCCAGTACTTC.

To note about this clone: One end of the junction is discordant with germline, which a read error may explain. The V and J genes are TRBV14 and TRBJ2-7; D possibly corresponds to TRBD2 (6 bases). The germline CDR1 and CDR2 sequences are SGHDN and FVKESK. CDR3 length: 13 amino acids. CDR3 sequence: CASSQDLAGGAVF. CDR3 DNA: TGTGCCAGCAGCCAAGATCTGGCCGGCGGGGCCGTCTTC.

CDR3 amino acids: CASSPPGTTNTEAFF. The CDR3 DNA sequence: TGCGCCAGCAGCCCCCCAGGGACTACAAACACTGAAGCTTTCTTT. V and J are TRBV5-1 and TRBJ1-1, with D possibly being TRBD1 (5 bases). The CDR3 consists of 15 residues. Germline assignment: CDR1 SGHRS and CDR2 YFSETQ. Trimming removed 4 bases from V and 2 bases from J, with 15 bases in between.

The chain uses TRBV3-1 (or the pseudogene TRBV3-2) and TRBJ1-4, with a possible D match to TRBD1 (5 bases). CDR3 length equals 16 residues. Looked up from germline, CDR1 is LGHDT and CDR2 is YNNKEL (reference sequence). With 6 bases removed from V and 2 bases from J, the gap between germline ends came to 16 bases. CDR3 bases: TGTGCCAGCAGTCTACTCGTAGGGGTCACTAATGAAAAACTGTTTTTT. This sequence encodes CASSLLVGVTNEKLFF.

V is TRBV5-1 and J is TRBJ1-6; D possibly corresponds to TRBD1 (5 bases). Trimming pared 3 bases from V and 14 bases from J, leaving 21 bases between. The CDR3 has 15 residues. CDR1 and CDR2 from the germline V gene are SGHRS and YFSETQ. The DNA for the CDR3 is TGCGCCAGCAGCTCCCCCGGCCGGGGGGGAGGGACCCTCCACTTT. It translates to CASSSPGRGGGTLHF.

The chain links TRBV2 to TRBJ2-5; TRBD1 matches at 8 bases. Per the germline V gene, CDR1 is SNHLY and CDR2 is FYNNEI. CDR3 length: 13 residues. The V and J ends lost 7 bases and 0 bases, in that order; junction bases with no gene match: 1. CDR3 amino acids: CASNRGYQETQYF. Written as DNA, the CDR3 is TGTGCCAGCAACAGGGGGTACCAAGAGACCCAGTACTTC.

The count of this clone is one. The chain joins TRBV2 to TRBJ1-3, with unresolved D. Germline V gene sequence: CDR1 SNHLY, CDR2 FYNNEI. V dropped 6 bases and J dropped 0 bases, with 9 bases sitting between them. The CDR3 totals 14 residues. The CDR3 loop is CASSRLLSGNTIYF. The CDR3 bases are TGTGCCAGCAGCAGACTGCTCTCTGGAAACACCATATATTTT.

This clone was seen more than once but under ten times. V gene TRBV7-3 combines with J gene TRBJ1-5; TRBD1 agrees at 9 bases. The CDR3 has 15 residues. Germline assignment: CDR1 SGHTA and CDR2 FQGTGA. V trimming: 6 bases; J trimming: 7 bases; junction bases outside the gene matches: 10. The CDR3 bases are TGTGCCAGCAGACTACCGAGACAGGGGGGGCAGCCCCAGCATTTT. This translates into CASRLPRQGGQPQHF.

The count of this clone is one. The chain couples TRBV19 to TRBJ1-1; D gene unclear. V lost 5 bases, J lost 1 base, and 14 bases lay in between. The CDR3 totals 15 residues. CDR1 is LNHDA, CDR2 SQIVND, per germline (reference sequence). The CDR3 bases are TGTGCCAGTAGTCCTGTCGGTTCCCCGAACACTGAAGCTTTCTTT. It codes for CASSPVGSPNTEAFF. The whole variable domain, filled in from reference TRBV19 and TRBJ1-1, reads DGGITQSPKYLFRKEGQNVTLSCEQNLNHDAMYWYRQDPGQGLRLIYYSQIVNDFQKGDIAEGYSVSREKKESFPLTVTSAQKNPTAFYLCASSPVGSPNTEAFFGQGTRLTVV.

The chain joins TRBV28 to TRBJ1-1; 7 nucleotides line up with TRBD1. Germline CDR1 is MDHEN and CDR2 is SYDVKM. V dropped 7 bases and J dropped 5; count of bases not matched to a gene: 10. This CDR3 is 14 amino acids long. The CDR3 nucleotides read TGTGCCAGCACCTGGGACAGATGGGGAACTGAAGCTTTCTTT. Protein sequence: CASTWDRWGTEAFF.

This chain links TRBV18 with TRBJ1-3; no clear D gene. With 3 bases removed from V and 0 bases from J, the gap between germline ends came to 18 bases. The germline gives CDR1 KGHSH, CDR2 LQKENI. The CDR3 has 18 amino acids. CDR3 region: CASSPLRFPSSSGNTIYF. In DNA form, the CDR3 reads TGTGCCAGCTCACCTCTACGATTCCCGTCGAGCTCTGGAAACACCATATATTTT.

The V gene is TRBV28, the J gene TRBJ2-7; D is unclear. Germline V lookup: CDR1 MDHEN, CDR2 SYDVKM. The CDR3 extends over 14 amino acids. Trimming left V 6 bases short and J 6 bases short, with 18 bases between. The CDR3 spells CASRQMGPNTEQYF. The CDR3 DNA reads TGTGCCAGCAGGCAAATGGGCCCAAATACCGAGCAGTACTTC.

The chain employs TRBV29-1 and TRBJ1-2, with D uncertain. Trimming removed 3 bases at V and 2 bases at J, with 13 bases between. Germline V gives CDR1 SQVTM, CDR2 ANQGSEA. CDR3 length equals 14 residues. CDR3 DNA: TGCAGCGTTGACTCAGAAACCGTAAACTATGGCTACACCTTC. Protein sequence: CSVDSETVNYGYTF. The full variable domain, completed using reference TRBV29-1 and TRBJ1-2, is SAVISQKPSRDICQRGTSLTIQCQVDSQVTMMFWYRQQPGQSLTLIATANQGSEATYESGFVIDKFPISRPNLTFSTLTVSNMSPEDSSIYLCSVDSETVNYGYTFGSGTRLTVV.

This chain joins TRBV5-1 and TRBJ1-6; the match to TRBD1 covers 8 bases. The V gene end was trimmed by 1 base and the J gene end by 7 bases; junction bases not matched to a gene: 1. Germline lookup yields CDR1 SGHRS and CDR2 YFSETQ. The CDR3 has 14 residues. The CDR3 DNA reads TGCGCCAGCAGCTTGTCAGGGGGCAATTCACCCCTCCACTTT. Translated, it gives CASSLSGGNSPLHF.